This TCR beta chain was sequenced for a study of beta chain features in type 1 diabetes. The germline CDR1 and CDR2 sequences are SGHRS and YFSETQ. CDR3 length equals 13 residues. V shed 4 bases and J 9 bases; nucleotides not matched to a gene: 9. Regarding the study as a whole: TCRB CDR3s from Type 1 diabetes patients were moderately but significantly shorter in all four CD4+ subsets.

By way of CD45RO/CCR7/CD25/CD127/CD95/CD27, the CD4+ regulatory, stem cell-like memory, central memory and naive cells were sorted. To note about this clone: Its specificity is unknown.

The study reverse transcribed the entire isolated RNA, so it sequenced expressed TCRB transcripts. Naive, central memory and regulatory T cell samples averaged roughly 3.5 million immunoSEQ reads each. Repertoires were generated with immunoSEQ multiplex PCR, while TCRdb's copy carries only in-frame clones and drops some. The sample records 25,000 or so clones, more than 60% being singletons. Sequencing was carried out using Tregs from blood. The TCR sequence derives from a woman between 40 and 50 years old in good health. This chain joins TRBV5-1 and TRBJ1-1, with 7 bases aligning to TRBD1. The CDR3 sequence is CASSTGQSHQAFF. CDR3 nucleotide sequence: TGCGCCAGCAGCACGGGACAGTCCCATCAAGCTTTCTTT. Using reference TRBV5-1 and TRBJ1-1 for the parts outside the CDR3, the full variable domain is KAGVTQTPRYLIKTRGQQVTLSCSPISGHRSVSWYQQTPGQGLQFLFEYFSETQRNKGNFPGRFSGRQFSNSRSEMNVSTLELGDSALYLCASSTGQSHQAFFGQGTRLTVV.